This T cell receptor beta chain is drawn from a study of T cell responses to AZD1222 COVID-19 vaccine. Study-wide results and limits: Spike was spanned by vaccine-associated CD4 TCRs, with dominance at 160-218 and 743-854.

Regarding this clone: Antigen unknown.

J was trimmed by 4 bases and V by 2 bases; bases with no gene match: 8. The CDR3 is 16 residues long. Per germline, CDR1 MGHRA and CDR2 YSYEKL. The table came from immunoSEQ multiplex PCR; TCRdb's copy has only in-frame clones and leaves some out. The data contain 90,000 to 130,000 clones, 88% of them singletons. The specimen comprised peripheral blood, sampled on day 0 of AZD1222 vaccination. This clonotype originated in an adult in good health. The chain employs TRBV4-1 and TRBJ1-5; 7 nucleotides match TRBD1. The CDR3 DNA sequence: TGCGCCAGCAGCCAACCGCGACAGGGACTTAATCAGCCCCAGCATTTT. Translation gives CASSQPRQGLNQPQHF.